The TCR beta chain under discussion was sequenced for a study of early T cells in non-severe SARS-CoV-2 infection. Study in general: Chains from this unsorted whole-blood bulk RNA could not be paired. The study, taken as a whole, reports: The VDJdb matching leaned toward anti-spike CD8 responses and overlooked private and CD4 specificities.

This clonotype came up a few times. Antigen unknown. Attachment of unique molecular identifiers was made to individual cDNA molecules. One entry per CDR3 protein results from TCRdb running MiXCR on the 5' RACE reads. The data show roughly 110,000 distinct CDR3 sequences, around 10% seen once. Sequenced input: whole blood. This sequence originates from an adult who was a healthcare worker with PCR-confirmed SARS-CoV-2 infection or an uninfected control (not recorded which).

Here the CDR3 reads CASSKYLGTQETQYF. In DNA, the CDR3 is TGTGCCAGCAGCAAATATCTAGGGACCCAAGAGACCCAGTACTTC. This chain uses TRBV7-9 with TRBJ2-5, with D perhaps TRBD1 or TRBD2 (5 bases each). Trimming took off 5 bases at V and 1 base at J, with 14 bases between the two ends. Germline V gene lookup returns CDR1 SEHNR and CDR2 FQNEAQ (reference sequence). This CDR3 comprises 15 residues.